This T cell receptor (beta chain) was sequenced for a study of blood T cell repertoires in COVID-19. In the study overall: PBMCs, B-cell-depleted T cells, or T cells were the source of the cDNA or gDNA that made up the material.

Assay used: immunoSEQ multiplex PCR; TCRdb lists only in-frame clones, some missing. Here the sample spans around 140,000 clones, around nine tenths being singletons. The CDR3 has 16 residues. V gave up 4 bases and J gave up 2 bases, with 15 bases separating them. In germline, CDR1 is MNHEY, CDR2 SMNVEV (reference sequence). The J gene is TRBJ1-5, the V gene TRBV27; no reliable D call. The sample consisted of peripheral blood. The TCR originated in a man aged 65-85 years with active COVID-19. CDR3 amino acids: CASSSVFKQGNQPQHF. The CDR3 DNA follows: TGTGCCAGCAGTTCTGTATTTAAGCAAGGCAATCAGCCCCAGCATTTT.